This entry lists 3 T cell receptor beta chains sequenced from one sample in a study of blood T cell repertoires in COVID-19. Libraries were prepared by immunoSEQ multiplex PCR; TCRdb keeps only in-frame clonotypes and omits some of them. The sample consists of some 140,000 clones, 79% of them appearing once. The sample was peripheral blood. These receptors were obtained from a man aged 55 to 70 with acute or convalescent COVID-19.

The chain couples TRBV28 to TRBJ2-7; 8 positions match TRBD1. V shed 7 bases, J shed 2 bases, and the junction held 7 bases outside the gene matches. The CDR3 sequence is 14 residues long. Germline values: CDR1 MDHEN, CDR2 SYDVKM. CDR3 loop: CASTLDRATYEQYF. In DNA form, the CDR3 reads TGTGCCAGCACCTTGGACAGGGCGACCTACGAGCAGTACTTC.

This clone occurred once. This chain uses TRBV12-3 or TRBV12-4 with TRBJ2-1, with D possibly matching TRBD1 (5 bases). CDR3 length equals 13 residues. Trimming pared 6 bases from V and 6 bases from J, leaving 12 bases between. CDR3 sequence (DNA): TGTGCCAGCAGCCTGGGGCCCGCCAATGAGCAGTTCTTC. It yields the protein CASSLGPANEQFF.

The chain is built from TRBV6-5 and TRBJ2-3, with D uncertain. The CDR3 extends over 14 amino acids. The germline CDR1 and CDR2 sequences are MNHEY and SVGAGI. The ends were cut back, 7 bases at V and 1 base at J, with 12 bases in the middle. CDR3 DNA: TGTGCCAGCAAGGAGAACGTTGGCACAGATACGCAGTATTTT. Residues: CASKENVGTDTQYF.